A selection of T cell receptor beta chains follows, all from one sample in a study of siplizumab effects on memory and regulatory T cells. TCRdb's table, derived via immunoSEQ multiplex PCR, lists solely in-frame clones and lacks some. The table lists over 100,000 clones, around 90% of them singletons. The sample consisted of CD4+ T cells sorted from blood. These receptors were obtained from a human donor in good health. Both conserved end residues are part of each CDR3. D genes are given only for firm matches. Only some rows state a clone size, as once, few, many or a class for expanded clones.

J gene	D gene	clone size	CDR3 length	V gene	CDR3 protein	CDR3 DNA
TRBJ2-3	-	-	16	TRBV4-1	CASSQPWASGTDTQYF	TGCGCCAGCAGCCAACCCTGGGCTAGCGGCACAGATACGCAGTATTTT
TRBJ2-1	TRBD1	-	16	TRBV28	CASIQARGRVSNEQFF	TGTGCCAGCATTCAAGCAAGGGGGCGGGTGTCCAATGAGCAGTTCTTC
TRBJ2-7	-	-	15	TRBV5-1	CASSPLGDQASRQYF	TGCGCCAGCAGCCCCCTGGGGGACCAGGCATCGCGGCAGTACTTC
TRBJ1-2	-	few	11	TRBV28	CASGINYGYTF	TGTGCCAGCGGCATTAACTATGGCTACACCTTC
TRBJ2-1	-	-	14	TRBV10-1	CASSEDPTYNEQFF	TGCGCCAGCAGTGAGGACCCGACCTACAATGAGCAGTTCTTC
TRBJ2-7	-	-	14	TRBV19	CASSITVVSNEQYF	TGTGCCAGTAGTATAACGGTGGTAAGCAACGAGCAGTACTTC
TRBJ2-7	TRBD2	-	15	TRBV19	CASSIGAGGSYEQYF	TGTGCCAGTAGTATAGGGGCGGGAGGATCCTACGAGCAGTACTTC
TRBJ2-7	-	-	14	TRBV7-9	CASRPKGPVDEQYF	TGTGCCAGCAGGCCCAAAGGACCTGTGGACGAGCAGTACTTC
TRBJ1-5	-	-	16	TRBV28	CASSFWIGTRNQPQHF	TGTGCCAGCAGTTTCTGGATCGGGACACGCAATCAGCCCCAGCATTTT
TRBJ2-3	-	-	13	TRBV30	CAWTTGNADTQYF	TGTGCCTGGACAACTGGAAACGCAGATACGCAGTATTTT
TRBJ1-2	-	-	13	TRBV19	CASSKGGNYGYTF	TGTGCCAGTAGTAAGGGGGGAAATTATGGCTACACCTTC
TRBJ2-7	-	-	15	TRBV10-3	CAISESGGPGTTEYF	TGTGCCATCAGTGAGTCAGGGGGACCCGGGACAACCGAGTACTTC
TRBJ2-5	TRBD2	-	18	TRBV27	CASSSASRLAGYQETQYF	TGTGCCAGCAGTTCCGCTTCACGACTAGCGGGTTACCAAGAGACCCAGTACTTC
TRBJ1-4	-	-	15	TRBV7-6	CASSASVRTNEKLFF	TGTGCCAGCAGCGCCTCGGTGAGAACTAATGAAAAACTGTTTTTT
TRBJ1-1	-	-	13	TRBV2	CASRREQASEAFF	TGTGCCAGCAGGAGGGAACAGGCTTCTGAAGCTTTCTTT
TRBJ2-5	TRBD1	-	15	TRBV14	CASSPGQDVQETQYF	TGTGCCAGCAGCCCCGGACAGGATGTCCAAGAGACCCAGTACTTC
TRBJ2-2	TRBD2	-	15	TRBV7-9	CASGGTRADTGELFF	TGTGCCAGCGGTGGGACTAGGGCGGACACCGGGGAGCTGTTTTTT
TRBJ2-2	-	-	15	TRBV5-4	CASSPDTLNTGELFF	TGTGCCAGCAGCCCGGACACCTTAAACACCGGGGAGCTGTTTTTT
TRBJ1-5	-	-	13	TRBV14	CASSRGSNQPQHF	TGTGCCAGCAGCAGGGGATCGAATCAGCCCCAGCATTTT
TRBJ2-1	-	-	13	TRBV7-9	CASSLFLGNEQFF	TGTGCCAGCAGCTTATTTCTAGGCAATGAGCAGTTCTTC
TRBJ2-3	TRBD2	-	17	TRBV2	CASSEGMAGGPIDTQYF	TGTGCCAGCAGTGAAGGGATGGCGGGAGGGCCTATAGATACGCAGTATTTT
TRBJ2-1	-	once	13	TRBV6-1	CASSDPRENEQFF	TGTGCCAGCAGTGACCCCAGGGAGAATGAGCAGTTCTTC
TRBJ2-2	-	-	12	TRBV28	CASTRSTGELFF	TGTGCCAGCACAAGGAGCACCGGGGAGCTGTTTTTT
TRBJ1-1	TRBD1	few	11	TRBV29-1	CSGRDRGEAFF	TGCAGCGGTAGGGACAGGGGCGAAGCTTTCTTT
TRBJ2-7	-	-	13	TRBV11-2	CASSRTRTYEQYF	TGTGCCAGCAGCCGAACTAGAACCTACGAGCAGTACTTC
TRBJ1-6	-	once	16	TRBV25-1	CASSVGPSSYNSPLHF	TGTGCCAGCAGTGTAGGGCCGAGCTCCTATAATTCACCCCTCCACTTT
TRBJ2-5	-	-	13	TRBV5-4	CASSLLPRETQYF	TGTGCCAGCAGCTTGCTCCCGAGGGAGACCCAGTACTTC